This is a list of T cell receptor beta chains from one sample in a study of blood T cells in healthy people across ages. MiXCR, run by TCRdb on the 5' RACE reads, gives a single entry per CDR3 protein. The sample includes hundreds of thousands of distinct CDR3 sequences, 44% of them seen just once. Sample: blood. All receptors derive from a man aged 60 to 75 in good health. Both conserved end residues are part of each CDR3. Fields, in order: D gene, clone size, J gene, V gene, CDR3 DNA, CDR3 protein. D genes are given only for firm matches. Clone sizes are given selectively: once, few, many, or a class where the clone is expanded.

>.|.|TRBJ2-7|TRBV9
TGTGCCAGCAGCCCCGTCCGGGGTTCACCCTACGAGCAGTACTTC
CASSPVRGSPYEQYF
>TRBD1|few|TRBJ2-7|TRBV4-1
TGCGCCAGCAGCCAAGATAAGGGGACAGGGTTACGCGAGCAGTACTTC
CASSQDKGTGLREQYF
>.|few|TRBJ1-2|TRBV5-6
TGTGCCAGCAGCTCCCCGAGCGGGAACTATGGCTACACCTTC
CASSSPSGNYGYTF
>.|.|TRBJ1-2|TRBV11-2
TGTGCCAGCAGACAGACAGGATTCGGCTACACCTTC
CASRQTGFGYTF
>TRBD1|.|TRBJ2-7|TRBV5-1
TGCGCCAGCAGCCCACCCCAGGTCCGGGGACAGTTAAGGATGGGCTACGAGCAGTACTTC
CASSPPQVRGQLRMGYEQYF
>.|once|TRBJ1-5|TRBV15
TGTGCCACCAGCAGAGGTTCTATTAGCAATCAGCCCCAGCATTTT
CATSRGSISNQPQHF
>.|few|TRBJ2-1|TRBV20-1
TGCAGTGCTAGAGATGAAACATATGAGCAGTTCTTC
CSARDETYEQFF
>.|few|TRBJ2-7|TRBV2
TGTGCCAGCGCCGTCCGGGGAATCACTTCCTACGAGCAGTACTTC
CASAVRGITSYEQYF
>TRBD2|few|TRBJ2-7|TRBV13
TGTGCCAGCAGCCCCCACCAGCGGGGTCCGTACGAGCAGTACTTC
CASSPHQRGPYEQYF
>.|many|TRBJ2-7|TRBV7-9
TGTGCCAGGTTCAGACCCCCCTTTCGTCAGCAGTACTTC
CARFRPPFRQQYF
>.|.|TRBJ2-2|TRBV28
TGTGCCAGCAGTTTAAACAGGGTGGGAACCGGGGAGCTGTTTTTT
CASSLNRVGTGELFF
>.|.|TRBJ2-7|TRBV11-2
TGTGCCAGCAGCGGGGCAGGGACCTACGAGCAGTACTTC
CASSGAGTYEQYF
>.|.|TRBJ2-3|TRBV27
TGTGCCAGCAGTTCTCGTAGACAGGCCACTAGCACAGATACGCAGTATTTT
CASSSRRQATSTDTQYF
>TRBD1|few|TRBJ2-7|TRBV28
TGTGCCAGCAGTTCCCCCGGGACAGGGGTTTTATACGAGCAGTACTTC
CASSSPGTGVLYEQYF
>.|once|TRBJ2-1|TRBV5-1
TGCGCCAGCAGCTTTCCGACAGCGAGGTATGGTGAGCAGTTCTTC
CASSFPTARYGEQFF
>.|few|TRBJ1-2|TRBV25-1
TGTGCCACCGGGGGGTTGAAGGGAGGCTACACCTTC
CATGGLKGGYTF
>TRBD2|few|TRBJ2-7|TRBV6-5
TGTGCCAGCAGACGAGAACTAGCGGGGGGCACCTACGAGCAGTACTTC
CASRRELAGGTYEQYF
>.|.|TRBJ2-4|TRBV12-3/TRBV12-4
TGTGCCAGCGGTGGACTTAGGGTTCAGTACTTC
CASGGLRVQYF
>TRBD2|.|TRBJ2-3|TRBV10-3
TGTGCCATCAGGTCCGGGGGGGCAGTTTCAGATACGCAGTATTTT
CAIRSGGAVSDTQYF
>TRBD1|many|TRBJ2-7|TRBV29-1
TGCAGCGTTCTCTCCGGGACAGGGGGCTACGAGCAGTACTTC
CSVLSGTGGYEQYF
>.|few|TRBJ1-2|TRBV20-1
TGCAGTGCTAGAGTGGGCAGGGAGGTTCGGGGCTACACCTTC
CSARVGREVRGYTF
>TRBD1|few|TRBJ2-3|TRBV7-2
TGTGCCAGCAGCTTGGACAGGGGGCCCACAGATACGCAGTATTTT
CASSLDRGPTDTQYF
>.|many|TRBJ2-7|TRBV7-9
TGTGCCAGCAGCTTAGATGGAGGAGACTACGAGCAGTACTTC
CASSLDGGDYEQYF
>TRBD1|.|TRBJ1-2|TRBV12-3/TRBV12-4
TGTGCCAGCAGTTCGCCCGGGACAGCTTATGGCTACACCTTC
CASSSPGTAYGYTF
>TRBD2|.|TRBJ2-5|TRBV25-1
TGTGCCAGCAGCGATACAGCGGGGAGGGAGACCCAGTACTTC
CASSDTAGRETQYF
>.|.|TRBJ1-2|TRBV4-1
TGCGCCAGCAGCCATGACAGTGGTGGCTACACCTTC
CASSHDSGGYTF
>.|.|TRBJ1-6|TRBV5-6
TGTGCCAGTTCCCTGACCGAGAATTCACCCCTCCACTTT
CASSLTENSPLHF
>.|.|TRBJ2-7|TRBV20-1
TGCAGTGCTAGGTCCTACGAGCAGTACTTC
CSARSYEQYF
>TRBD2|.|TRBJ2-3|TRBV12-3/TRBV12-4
TGTGCCAGCAGTTTTCCTACCACTAGCGGGGGGGCCGAGGATACGCAGTATTTT
CASSFPTTSGGAEDTQYF
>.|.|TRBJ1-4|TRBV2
TGTGCCAGCAGTGGGGACGGGGATGAAAAACTGTTTTTT
CASSGDGDEKLFF
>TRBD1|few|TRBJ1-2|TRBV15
TGTGCCACCAGTAAACAGGGGGATGGCTACACCTTC
CATSKQGDGYTF
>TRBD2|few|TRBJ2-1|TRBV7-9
TGTGCCAGCAGCTTAGGCGGCGGGGGGGCTTATGGTGAGCAGTTCTTC
CASSLGGGGAYGEQFF
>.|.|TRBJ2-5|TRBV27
TGTGCCAGCAGTCCAGGGGGGACGTGGGAGACCCAGTACTTC
CASSPGGTWETQYF
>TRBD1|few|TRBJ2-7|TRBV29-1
TGCAGCGTCAGGGGACAGGGAACCTACGAGCAGTACTTC
CSVRGQGTYEQYF
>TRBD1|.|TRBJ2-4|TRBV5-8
TGTGCCAGCAGCCCGGCCCTCCGGGACAGGCTGTACTTC
CASSPALRDRLYF
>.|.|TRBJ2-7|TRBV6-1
TGTGCCAGCAGTGAACGCGCAGGGCGCACCTACGAGCAGTACTTC
CASSERAGRTYEQYF
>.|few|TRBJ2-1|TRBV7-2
TGTGCCAGCAGCCAGGCGACTAGGAATGAGCAGTTCTTC
CASSQATRNEQFF
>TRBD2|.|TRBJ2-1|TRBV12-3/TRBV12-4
TGTGCCAGCAGCTCCGTTCGACTAGCGGGGTGGGGTGAGCAGTTCTTC
CASSSVRLAGWGEQFF
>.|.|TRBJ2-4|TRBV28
TGTGCCAGCAGTTCCACAGGTTCGGAAGCCAAAAACATTCAGTACTTC
CASSSTGSEAKNIQYF
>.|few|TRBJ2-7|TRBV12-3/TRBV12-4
TGTGCCAGCAGTTCCATCCTCCTTCGAGGAGGTTACGAGCAGTACTTC
CASSSILLRGGYEQYF
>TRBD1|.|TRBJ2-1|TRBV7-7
TGTGCTAGCAGCTCGGGACAGGGGAATGAGCAGTTCTTC
CASSSGQGNEQFF
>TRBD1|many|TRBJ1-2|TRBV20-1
TGCAGTGCTGTACCGCTACAGGGGAACTATGGCTACACCTTC
CSAVPLQGNYGYTF
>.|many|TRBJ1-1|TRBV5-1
TGCGCCAGCAGTTCCGGGACGATGAACACTGAAGCTTTCTTT
CASSSGTMNTEAFF
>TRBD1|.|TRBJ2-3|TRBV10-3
TGTGCCATCAGTGGGGTCAGGGGGACAGATACGCAGTATTTT
CAISGVRGTDTQYF
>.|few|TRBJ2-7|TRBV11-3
TGTGCCAGCAGCGACCGGGACACGAGTTCCAACGAGCAGTACTTC
CASSDRDTSSNEQYF
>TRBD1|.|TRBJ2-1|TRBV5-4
TGTGCCAGCAGCCTGACAGGGTCTACCTACAATGAGCAGTTCTTC
CASSLTGSTYNEQFF
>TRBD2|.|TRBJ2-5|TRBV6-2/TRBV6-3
TGTGCCAGCAGTTCACTACTAGCGTCGGGGCGAGTGGGAGAGACCCAGTACTTC
CASSSLLASGRVGETQYF
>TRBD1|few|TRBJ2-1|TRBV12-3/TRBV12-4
TGTGCCAGCAGTTTCCCGGGACAGGGGCAGTTCTTC
CASSFPGQGQFF
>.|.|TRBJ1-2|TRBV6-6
TGTGCCAGCACCCAAACCAAGACAGGCCTATATGGCTACACCTTC
CASTQTKTGLYGYTF
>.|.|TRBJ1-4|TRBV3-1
TGTGCCAGCAGTCCTCACCCTGGGAGGAACAGTGAAAAACTGTTTTTT
CASSPHPGRNSEKLFF
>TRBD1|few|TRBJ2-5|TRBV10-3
TGTGCCACCTCATCATATTCGGGACAGTCCCAAGAGACCCAGTACTTC
CATSSYSGQSQETQYF
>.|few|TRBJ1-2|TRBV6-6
TGTGCCAGCAGTTACTCGGAGACCGGAACCTATGGCTACACCTTC
CASSYSETGTYGYTF
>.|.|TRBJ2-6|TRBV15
TGTGCCACCAGCAGACCACCTGCGGGCTCTGGGACCAACGTCCTGACTTTC
CATSRPPAGSGTNVLTF